These 17 T cell receptor beta chains originate from one sample sequenced in a study of blood T cell repertoires in COVID-19. Sequencing used immunoSEQ multiplex PCR; TCRdb keeps in-frame clones, though not all of them. The profile covers a few hundred thousand clones, with about 80% appearing a single time and around 1.1% taken by the ten largest. The material sequenced was peripheral blood. These receptors were taken from a human donor with acute or convalescent COVID-19. The donor label of this sample is uncertain.

A remark on this clone: At one boundary the junction diverges from the germline segment, which might be a read error. The chain recombines TRBV25-1 with TRBJ1-1, with a weak D call TRBD1 (6 bases). This CDR3 is 15 amino acids long. CDR1 is MGHDK, CDR2 SYGVNS, per germline. The CDR3 reads CASSEYRGMGPESFF. The CDR3 region has the DNA TGTGCCAGCAGTGAATATAGGGGGATGGGCCCTGAATCTTTCTTT.

V is TRBV5-4 and J is TRBJ1-2, with 9 bases matching TRBD1. CDR3 length equals 15 residues. Trimming removed 3 bases from V and 5 bases from J; junction bases left unmatched: 8. Germline-derived CDR1 and CDR2 are SGHNT and YYREEE (reference sequence). In DNA, the CDR3 is TGTGCCAGCAGCTGGGGGGGACAGGGTAGATATGGCTACACCTTC. This encodes CASSWGGQGRYGYTF. Full variable domain (rest looked up from reference TRBV5-4 and TRBJ1-2): ETGVTQSPTHLIKTRGQQVTLRCSSQSGHNTVSWYQQALGQGPQFIFQYYREEENGRGNFPPRFSGLQFPNYSSELNVNALELDDSALYLCASSWGGQGRYGYTFGSGTRLTVV.

The rearrangement joins TRBV14 to TRBJ1-1; D call uncertain. CDR1 and CDR2 from the germline V gene are SGHDN and FVKESK. V was pared by 6 bases and J by 4 bases, with 12 bases between. The CDR3 spans 13 residues. The CDR3 region has the DNA TGTGCCAGCAGTCTGAGACTGGGCACTGAAGCTTTCTTT. This encodes CASSLRLGTEAFF.

This clone was observed a single time. The J gene is TRBJ2-1, the V gene TRBV7-8; possible D gene TRBD1, 5 bases. This CDR3 contains 16 residues. Trimming pared 5 bases from V and 10 bases from J, leaving 24 bases between. Germline CDR1 is SGHVS and CDR2 is FQNEAQ. The CDR3 reads CASSRSPGPQGREQFF. In nucleotides, the CDR3 is TGTGCCAGCAGCCGCTCGCCGGGCCCCCAGGGAAGGGAGCAGTTCTTC.

The chain uses TRBV11-2 and TRBJ2-5, with D possibly TRBD2 on 5 matching bases. The germline gives CDR1 SGHAT, CDR2 FQNNGV. The V end was cut by 0 bases, the J end by 4 bases, with 15 bases between. The CDR3 is 16 residues long. CDR3: CASSLDVGLARETQYF. CDR3 coding DNA: TGTGCCAGCAGCTTAGATGTTGGACTTGCAAGAGAGACCCAGTACTTC.

Ten or more counts support this clone. The rearrangement uses TRBV2 and TRBJ2-3; 13 bases line up with TRBD2. Germline-derived CDR1 and CDR2 are SNHLY and FYNNEI. Unmatched junction bases numbered 3, after V lost 3 bases and J lost 3 bases. This CDR3 has 16 residues. The CDR3 DNA is TGTGCCAGCAGTGATGTGGGACTAGCGGGGACAGATACGCAGTATTTT. This gives the protein CASSDVGLAGTDTQYF.

CDR3 nucleotides: TGTGCCAGCAGTAACCATCTACAACCAGCGGGAGGGAAAAACATTCAGTACTTC. This translates into CASSNHLQPAGGKNIQYF. This sequence joins TRBV6-2 or TRBV6-3 and TRBJ2-4, with 10 bases identical to TRBD2. The CDR3 sequence is 18 residues long. Germline values: CDR1 MNHEY, CDR2 SVGEGT. V gave up 5 bases and J gave up 4 bases; unmatched junction bases: 14.

This chain uses TRBV18 with TRBJ2-2, with a possible D match to TRBD2 (5 bases). V was trimmed by 4 bases and J by 5 bases, leaving 14 bases between them. Germline V gene lookup returns CDR1 KGHSH and CDR2 LQKENI. The CDR3 sequence is 15 residues long. In DNA form, the CDR3 reads TGTGCCAGCTCACAGGAGGCCAGGCTAACCGGGGAGCTGTTTTTT. It yields the protein CASSQEARLTGELFF.

The J gene is TRBJ2-2, the V gene TRBV5-4, with 13 bases identical to TRBD2. The CDR3 is 16 residues long. Germline V CDR1 and CDR2: SGHNT, YYREEE (reference sequence). After removal of 0 bases from V and 6 bases from J, the junction contained 2 bases not matched to a gene. The DNA for the CDR3 is TGTGCCAGCAGCTTGGGACTAGCGGGAGGTGCCGGGGAGCTGTTTTTT. Encoded protein: CASSLGLAGGAGELFF.

V is TRBV11-2 and J is TRBJ2-4; 7 nucleotides align to TRBD2. Trimming cost V 0 bases and J 0 bases; bases outside gene matches: 2. Germline CDR1 is SGHAT and CDR2 is FQNNGV. This CDR3 comprises 16 residues. In DNA, the CDR3 is TGTGCCAGCAGCTTAGAAGCGGGAAAAGCCAAAAACATTCAGTACTTC. Translating it yields CASSLEAGKAKNIQYF.

V and J are TRBV6-6 and TRBJ1-1, with 9 nucleotides matching TRBD1. V was pared by 5 bases and J by 1 base, with 5 bases of the junction left unmatched. CDR1 is MNHNY and CDR2 is SVGAGI in the germline V gene (reference sequence). The CDR3 has 15 amino acids. The CDR3 DNA is TGTGCCAGCAGTCCCGGGACAGGGTGGAACACTGAAGCTTTCTTT. As protein: CASSPGTGWNTEAFF.

This clone was recorded a few times. The genes are TRBV28 and TRBJ1-6, with 7 bases fitting TRBD1. Looked up from germline, CDR1 is MDHEN and CDR2 is SYDVKM. The CDR3 loop spans 15 amino acids. Germline trimming cut 3 bases from V and 5 bases from J; bases unmatched to any gene: 4. CDR3 coding DNA: TGTGCCAGCAGTTTCCTCAGGGGGAATAATTCACCCCTCCACTTT. Its translation: CASSFLRGNNSPLHF.

The J gene is TRBJ2-3, the V gene TRBV30; 9 bases agree with TRBD2. Trimming removed 2 bases from V and 3 bases from J; junction bases left unmatched: 6. CDR3 length equals 15 residues. Per germline, CDR1 GTSNPN and CDR2 SVGIG (reference sequence). CDR3 in DNA: TGTGCCTGGAGTATGTCTAGCGGGATGACAGATACGCAGTATTTT. Translating gives CAWSMSSGMTDTQYF.

V is TRBV11-2 and J is TRBJ1-6; perhaps TRBD1 as D (6 bases). V gave up 4 bases and J gave up 7 bases, with 23 bases separating them. The CDR3 consists of 18 residues. In germline, CDR1 is SGHAT, CDR2 FQNNGV. The CDR3 DNA reads as TGTGCCAGCAGCTCTTTGCCCTTGGACAGAGACTTAAATTCACCCCTCCACTTT. It encodes CASSSLPLDRDLNSPLHF.

The chain uses TRBV20-1 and TRBJ2-3; 8 bases line up with TRBD2. The ends lost 5 bases at V and 9 bases at J; junction bases unmatched: 4. This CDR3 comprises 11 residues. Germline V gene data show CDR1 as DFQATT and CDR2 as SNEGSKA (reference sequence). The CDR3 bases are TGCAGTGCTTTAGCGGGGCCCACGCAGTATTTT. This codes for CSALAGPTQYF.

The chain carries TRBV7-2 and TRBJ2-7; TRBD2 agrees at 7 bases. The germline V gene has CDR1 SGHTA and CDR2 FQGNSA. Trimming at V came to 1 base and at J to 5 bases, leaving 5 bases not matched to a gene. The CDR3 sequence is 14 residues long. The CDR3 region is CASSLETSWDEQYF. The DNA for the CDR3 is TGTGCCAGCAGCTTAGAGACTAGCTGGGACGAGCAGTACTTC.

The chain recombines TRBV11-2 with TRBJ1-1, with D maybe TRBD1 (6 bases). This CDR3 spans 13 amino acids. Germline-derived CDR1 and CDR2 are SGHAT and FQNNGV. V was clipped by 8 bases and J by 4 bases, with 14 bases between them. CDR3 loop: CASGLRGSTEAFF. CDR3 DNA sequence: TGTGCCAGCGGACTCAGGGGATCCACTGAAGCTTTCTTT.